Listed below are T cell receptor beta chains from one sample, sequenced in a study of vaccination effects on CD4 cells after COVID-19. What these receptors recognize is not known. Assay used: immunoSEQ multiplex PCR; TCRdb lists only in-frame clones, some missing. The sample lists 35,000 to 50,000 clones; under 85% were seen once. The sample in question was CD4+ T cells from PBMCs cultured with HCoV-NL63 spike peptides, obtained before COVID-19 vaccination. These receptor sequences come from a human donor who received a COVID-19 vaccine. The conserved cysteine and the conserved F or W are not part of the CDR3 here.

cdr3_aa,v_call,j_call
ASSIVATLTDTQY,TRBV19,TRBJ2-3
ASSLGQGASEAF,TRBV5-1,TRBJ1-1
ASTRRDRGGTGELF,TRBV7-2,TRBJ2-2
ASSVSGTDTQY,TRBV5-1,TRBJ2-3
ASSLTTGGIYGYT,TRBV28,TRBJ1-2
ASSDRSYTEAF,TRBV6-5,TRBJ1-1
ATGQGASGNTIY,TRBV6-5,TRBJ1-3
ASSLRGSGPETQY,TRBV5-6,TRBJ2-5
ASSYYGGGDGYT,TRBV6-5,TRBJ1-2
ASRGGTGGPETQY,TRBV6-5,TRBJ2-5
ASSQAGTVVREQF,TRBV4-3,TRBJ2-1